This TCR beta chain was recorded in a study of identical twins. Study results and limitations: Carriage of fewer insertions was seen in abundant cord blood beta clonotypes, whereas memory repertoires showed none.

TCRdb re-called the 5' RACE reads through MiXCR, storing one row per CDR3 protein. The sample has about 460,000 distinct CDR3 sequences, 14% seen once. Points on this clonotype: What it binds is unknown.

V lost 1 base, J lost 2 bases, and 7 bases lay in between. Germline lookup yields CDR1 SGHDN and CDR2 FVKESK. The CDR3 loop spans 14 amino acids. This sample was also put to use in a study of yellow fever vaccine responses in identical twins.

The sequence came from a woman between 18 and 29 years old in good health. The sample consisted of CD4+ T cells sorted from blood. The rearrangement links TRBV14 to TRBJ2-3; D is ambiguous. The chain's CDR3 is CASSQAGSTDTQYF. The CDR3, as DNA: TGTGCCAGCAGCCAAGCGGGTTCCACAGATACGCAGTATTTT.